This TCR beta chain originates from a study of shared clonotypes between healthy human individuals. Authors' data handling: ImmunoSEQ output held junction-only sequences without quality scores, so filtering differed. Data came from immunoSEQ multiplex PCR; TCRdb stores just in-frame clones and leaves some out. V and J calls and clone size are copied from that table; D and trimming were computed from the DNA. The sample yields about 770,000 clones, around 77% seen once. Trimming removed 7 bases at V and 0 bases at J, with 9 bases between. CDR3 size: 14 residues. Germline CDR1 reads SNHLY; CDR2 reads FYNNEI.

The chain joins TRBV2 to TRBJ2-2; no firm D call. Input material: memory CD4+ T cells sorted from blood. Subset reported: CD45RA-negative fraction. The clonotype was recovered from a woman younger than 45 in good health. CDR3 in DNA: TGTGCCAGCACGAGTGTGACGAACACCGGGGAGCTGTTTTTT. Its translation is CASTSVTNTGELFF.